The 24 T cell receptor beta chains presented below share a single source sample, sequenced in a study of T cells after yellow fever vaccination. TCRdb reprocessed the 5' RACE reads with MiXCR, giving one entry per CDR3 protein. The sample lists just over 300,000 distinct CDR3 sequences; around 4% were seen once. Here the sequenced sample was PBMCs, taken on the day of the yellow fever booster vaccination. The source of these receptors is a man in his late teens or twenties who received the YFV17D yellow fever vaccine.

At least ten counts were recorded for this clonotype. This chain uses TRBV7-2 with TRBJ1-1; D uncertain. Germline CDR1 SGHTA, CDR2 FQGNSA. The CDR3 extends over 13 amino acids. V was shortened by 6 bases and J by 4 bases, with 12 bases between the two germline ends. The CDR3 spells CASRPSKITEAFF. In nucleotides, the CDR3 is TGTGCCAGCAGGCCTAGCAAGATCACTGAAGCTTTCTTT.

The chain carries TRBV15 and TRBJ2-1; either TRBD1 or TRBD2 may supply D (5 bases each). The V end was cut by 1 base, the J end by 6 bases, with 13 bases between. Germline CDR1 and CDR2: LNHNV and YYDKDF (reference sequence). The CDR3 sequence is 15 residues long. The DNA of the CDR3 is TGTGCCACCAGCAGAGTCGGGACCGGCTCCAATGAGCAGTTCTTC. Encoded protein: CATSRVGTGSNEQFF.

This clonotype was observed many times. The chain joins TRBV4-1 to TRBJ2-5, with D possibly TRBD2 on 5 matching bases. The V end was cut by 1 base, the J end by 5 bases, with 17 bases between. Germline V gene lookup returns CDR1 MGHRA and CDR2 YSYEKL. This CDR3 is built from 16 residues. Here the CDR3 DNA reads TGCGCCAGCAGCCAAGTTCTAGCTGGGCGCGTCGAGACCCAGTACTTC. Protein: CASSQVLAGRVETQYF.

This clonotype has a count of ten or more. The chain couples TRBV5-1 to TRBJ2-1; 9 nucleotides line up with TRBD1. V gave up 0 bases and J gave up 0 bases; unmatched junction bases: 4. The CDR3 length is 17 residues. Looked up from germline, CDR1 is SGHRS and CDR2 is YFSETQ. The CDR3 is CASSLDMTGGSYNEQFF. The CDR3 DNA reads TGCGCCAGCAGCTTGGACATGACAGGGGGCTCCTACAATGAGCAGTTCTTC. The whole variable domain, remainder taken from reference TRBV5-1 and TRBJ2-1, is KAGVTQTPRYLIKTRGQQVTLSCSPISGHRSVSWYQQTPGQGLQFLFEYFSETQRNKGNFPGRFSGRQFSNSRSEMNVSTLELGDSALYLCASSLDMTGGSYNEQFFGPGTRLTVL.

In its sample, this clonotype was seen a few times. J is TRBJ1-1 and V is TRBV9; 8 nucleotides align to TRBD1. The V segment lost 4 bases and the J segment 0 bases; nucleotides outside the gene matches: 5. The V gene's germline CDR1 is SGDLS and CDR2 YYNGEE. The CDR3 runs 15 residues. CDR3 residues: CASSTRQGMNTEAFF. The CDR3 DNA follows: TGTGCCAGCAGCACCCGACAGGGGATGAACACTGAAGCTTTCTTT.

This chain connects TRBV5-5 to TRBJ1-4; TRBD1 matches 7 bases. The V gene end was trimmed by 2 bases and the J gene end by 3 bases; junction bases not matched to a gene: 7. The germline V gene encodes CDR1 SGHKS and CDR2 YYEKEE (reference sequence). This CDR3 is built from 16 residues. Here the CDR3 DNA reads TGTGCCAGCAGCTTCGGTCCGGGACAGCCTAATGAAAAACTGTTTTTT. Its translation is CASSFGPGQPNEKLFF.

This clonotype was seen ten or more times. The chain is built from TRBV7-9 and TRBJ1-2; no clear D gene. This CDR3 has 13 residues. The germline CDR1 and CDR2 sequences are SEHNR and FQNEAQ (reference sequence). The ends were cut back, 1 base at V and 4 bases at J, with 7 bases in the middle. In nucleotides, the CDR3 is TGTGCCAGCAGCTTAGATCCACTCTATGGCTACACCTTC. The encoded protein is CASSLDPLYGYTF. The complete variable domain, with remaining parts taken from reference TRBV7-9 and TRBJ1-2, reads DTGVSQNPRHKITKRGQNVTFRCDPISEHNRLYWYRQTLGQGPEFLTYFQNEAQLEKSRLLSDRFSAERPKGSFSTLEIQRTEQGDSAMYLCASSLDPLYGYTFGSGTRLTVV.

The CDR3 protein is CATLSNTGELFF. In nucleotides, the CDR3 is TGTGCCACACTTTCGAACACCGGGGAGCTGTTTTTT. V is TRBV2 and J is TRBJ2-2; D unclear. Germline V gene sequence: CDR1 SNHLY, CDR2 FYNNEI. This CDR3 is built from 12 residues. Deletions cut 10 bases from V and 0 bases from J, with 6 bases between. The variable domain in full, with the rest retrieved from reference TRBV2 and TRBJ2-2, is EPEVTQTPSHQVTQMGQEVILRCVPISNHLYFYWYRQILGQKVEFLVSFYNNEISEKSEIFDDQFSVERPDGSNFTLKIRSTKLEDSAMYFCATLSNTGELFFGEGSRLTVL.

In this sample, this clonotype turned up many times. In nucleotides, the CDR3 is TGTGCCAGCAGCCAGGACAGGGGCATGGAAGAGACCCAGTACTTC. Protein product: CASSQDRGMEETQYF. V is TRBV9 and J is TRBJ2-5; 9 nucleotides agree with TRBD1. The CDR3 is made up of 15 amino acids. Germline-derived CDR1 and CDR2 are SGDLS and YYNGEE. V gave up 4 bases and J gave up 3 bases; unmatched junction bases: 7.

This clonotype was counted only a few times. Written as DNA, the CDR3 is TGTGCCTGGAGTGTTGGGCAGGAAGCTTTCTTT. Translated: CAWSVGQEAFF. The V and J genes are TRBV30 and TRBJ1-1; no clear D. This CDR3 is built from 11 residues. The germline gives CDR1 GTSNPN, CDR2 SVGIG (reference sequence). Trimming shortened V by 0 bases and J by 8 bases, and 7 bases separated the two germline ends. Drawing the rest from reference TRBV30 and TRBJ1-1, the complete variable domain is SQTIHQWPATLVQPVGSPLSLECTVEGTSNPNLYWYRQAAGRGLQLLFYSVGIGQISSEVPQNLSASRPQDRQFILSSKKLLLSDSGFYLCAWSVGQEAFFGQGTRLTVV.

This clonotype came up many times. The V gene is TRBV5-1, the J gene TRBJ2-4, with D possibly called TRBD1 or TRBD2 (5 bases each). The CDR3 is 15 residues long. Trimming took off 5 bases at V and 0 bases at J, with 12 bases between the two ends. CDR1 is SGHRS, CDR2 YFSETQ, per germline. CDR3 in amino acids: CASSLGVIAKNIQYF. The CDR3 DNA follows: TGCGCCAGCAGTCTGGGGGTAATAGCCAAAAACATTCAGTACTTC.

The chain is built from TRBV4-3 and TRBJ1-2; D is unresolved. The CDR3 is 13 amino acids. The ends were cut back, 0 bases at V and 2 bases at J, with 4 bases in the middle. Germline CDR1 LGHNA, CDR2 YSLEER. This CDR3 is CASSQERNYGYTF. The CDR3 region has the DNA TGCGCCAGCAGCCAAGAAAGGAACTATGGCTACACCTTC.

This clonotype was observed a handful of times. The chain employs TRBV7-9 and TRBJ2-5; D perhaps matches TRBD1 (5 bases). Germline V gene sequence: CDR1 SEHNR, CDR2 FQNEAQ (reference sequence). This CDR3 contains 14 residues. Trimming took off 2 bases at V and 3 bases at J, with 10 bases between the two ends. The CDR3 bases are TGTGCCAGCAGCTTACAGTCAGGGAAAGAGACCCAGTACTTC. It specifies CASSLQSGKETQYF.

This clonotype came up many times. The chain joins TRBV27 to TRBJ2-7; 7 positions match TRBD1. The trim removed 7 bases at V and 4 bases at J, leaving 13 bases unmatched. This CDR3 comprises 15 residues. In germline, CDR1 is MNHEY, CDR2 SMNVEV (reference sequence). CDR3: CASIPIRDRPYEQYF. The CDR3 DNA reads TGTGCCAGCATTCCTATCCGGGACAGACCGTACGAGCAGTACTTC.

This clonotype was observed many times. This chain links TRBV12-3 or TRBV12-4 with TRBJ2-1; D not resolved. V shed 6 bases and J shed 11 bases, with 20 bases lying between them. The CDR3 is 14 residues long. The CDR3 sequence is CASSPETAGWKQFF. The CDR3 DNA sequence: TGTGCCAGCAGCCCCGAAACAGCCGGGTGGAAGCAGTTCTTC.

This clonotype was seen only a few times. The rearrangement links TRBV7-2 to TRBJ1-1; D is unclear. Deletions cut 3 bases from V and 3 bases from J, with 17 bases between. This CDR3 has 16 amino acids. Germline V gives CDR1 SGHTA, CDR2 FQGNSA. The CDR3 DNA reads TGTGCCAGCAGCTTCAACCGGGCCCCGCTACACACTGAAGCTTTCTTT. Protein sequence: CASSFNRAPLHTEAFF. The variable domain in full, completed from reference TRBV7-2 and TRBJ1-1, reads GAGVSQSPSNKVTEKGKDVELRCDPISGHTALYWYRQSLGQGLEFLIYFQGNSAPDKSGLPSDRFSAERTGGSVSTLTIQRTQQEDSAVYLCASSFNRAPLHTEAFFGQGTRLTVV.

This clonotype was detected a few times. V is TRBV7-2 and J is TRBJ1-6; D not resolved. The CDR3 is 15 residues long. The ends were cut back, 5 bases at V and 10 bases at J, with 18 bases in the middle. Looked up from germline, CDR1 is SGHTA and CDR2 is FQGNSA. CDR3 nucleotide sequence: TGTGCCAGCAGCCCCCTGAGGTCGGGCGGGTCACCCCTCCACTTT. Its translation is CASSPLRSGGSPLHF.

This clonotype was recorded many times. The gene calls are TRBV10-3 and TRBJ2-2; D is unclear. CDR1 and CDR2 (germline): ENHRY, SYGVKD. The V gene lost 10 bases and the J gene lost 2 bases, with 11 bases spanning the gap. The CDR3 extends over 13 amino acids. The CDR3 loop is CASLEGNTGELFF. Here the CDR3 DNA reads TGTGCCAGCTTGGAAGGAAACACCGGGGAGCTGTTTTTT.

The sample holds many counts of this clonotype. V is TRBV4-2 and J is TRBJ2-1; perhaps TRBD1 as D (5 bases). Trimming left V 1 base short and J 8 bases short, with 15 bases between. The germline gives CDR1 LGHNA, CDR2 YNFKEQ. CDR3 size: 15 residues. The CDR3 nucleotides are TGTGCCAGCAGCCAAGGGGGAATTATAGGGGATGAGCAGTTCTTC. It yields the protein CASSQGGIIGDEQFF.

The chain joins TRBV11-2 to TRBJ1-2; unclear D gene. The CDR3 length is 13 residues. V was shortened by 5 bases and J by 3 bases, with 10 bases between the two germline ends. CDR1 SGHAT and CDR2 FQNNGV come from the germline V gene. The CDR3 region has the DNA TGTGCCAGCAGCAACAACGTCGACTATGGCTACACCTTC. Protein product: CASSNNVDYGYTF.

There are many counts of this clonotype. The CDR3 spells CSATPGQGQETQYF. CDR3 sequence (DNA): TGCAGTGCCACCCCGGGACAGGGCCAAGAGACCCAGTACTTC. This chain joins TRBV20-1 and TRBJ2-5; the match to TRBD1 covers 9 bases. The CDR3 runs to 14 residues. Looked up from germline, CDR1 is DFQATT and CDR2 is SNEGSKA (reference sequence). The J segment lost 1 base and the V segment lost 6 bases, leaving 6 bases of the junction unmatched.

A few counts support this clonotype. J is TRBJ2-3 and V is TRBV9; D tentatively reads TRBD1 or TRBD2 (5 bases each). V dropped 1 base and J dropped 0 bases, with 15 bases sitting between them. CDR1 and CDR2 from the germline V gene are SGDLS and YYNGEE. The CDR3 is made up of 17 amino acids. The CDR3 nucleotides are TGTGCCAGCAGCGTAAGGGACCGAGCTCCAAGCACAGATACGCAGTATTTT. Encoded protein: CASSVRDRAPSTDTQYF.

This clonotype was counted ten times or more. The DNA for the CDR3 is TGCGCCAGCAGTAACTCGGGGGGAGGAGAGACCCAGTACTTC. Amino acids: CASSNSGGGETQYF. V usage is TRBV5-1 and J usage is TRBJ2-5, with TRBD2 matching 7 bases. This CDR3 is built from 14 residues. The trim removed 5 bases at V and 4 bases at J, leaving 8 bases unmatched. Looked up from germline, CDR1 is SGHRS and CDR2 is YFSETQ.

This clonotype has a count of ten or more. The chain recombines TRBV7-9 with TRBJ2-1, with 11 nucleotides matching TRBD2. With 3 bases clipped from V and 7 bases from J, the junction kept 5 bases outside the gene matches. CDR3 size: 15 residues. Germline-derived CDR1 and CDR2 are SEHNR and FQNEAQ (reference sequence). The CDR3 DNA follows: TGTGCCAGCAGCTTCTATAGCGGGGGGGAGAATGAGCAGTTCTTC. Translated, it gives CASSFYSGGENEQFF.